Included here is one TCR beta chain sequence, with context. The entry originates in a study of blood T cell repertoires in COVID-19. Study details: PBMCs, B-cell-depleted T cells, or T cells provided the cDNA or gDNA that made up the material.

Sequencing was performed with immunoSEQ multiplex PCR; in TCRdb, only in-frame clones are kept and a portion is missing. The sample records 120,000 or so clones, approximately 83% being singletons. The germline V gene has CDR1 SGHRS and CDR2 YFSETQ. The CDR3 covers 15 residues. V shed 4 bases, J shed 1 base, and the junction held 7 bases outside the gene matches. This clonotype was obtained from a woman in her 70s with acute or convalescent COVID-19. J is TRBJ1-1 and V is TRBV5-1, with TRBD1 identical over 7 bases. The material sequenced was peripheral blood. The CDR3 loop is CASSVTGLSNTEAFF. Here the CDR3 DNA reads TGCGCCAGCAGCGTGACAGGGCTTTCGAACACTGAAGCTTTCTTT.